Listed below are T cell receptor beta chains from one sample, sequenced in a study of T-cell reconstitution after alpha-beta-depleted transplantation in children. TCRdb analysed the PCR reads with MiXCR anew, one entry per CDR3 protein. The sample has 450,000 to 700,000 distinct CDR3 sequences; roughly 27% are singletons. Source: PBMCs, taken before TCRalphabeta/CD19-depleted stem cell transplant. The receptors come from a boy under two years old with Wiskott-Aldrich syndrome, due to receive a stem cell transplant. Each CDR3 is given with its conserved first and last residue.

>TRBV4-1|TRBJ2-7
CASSLLTESTKQYF
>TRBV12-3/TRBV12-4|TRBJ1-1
CASRLFMNTEAFF
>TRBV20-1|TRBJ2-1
CSATGTVYNEQFF
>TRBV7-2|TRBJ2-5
CASSLFGGGFQETQYF
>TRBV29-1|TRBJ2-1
CSVGPTSGSNEQFF
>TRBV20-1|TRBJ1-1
CSARRQGGIMNTEAFF
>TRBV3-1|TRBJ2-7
CASSQRANYEQYF
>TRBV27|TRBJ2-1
CASSRPGTSGSNEQFF
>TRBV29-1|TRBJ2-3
CSASTSKGPRTDTQYF
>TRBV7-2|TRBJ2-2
CASSYTGDRELFF
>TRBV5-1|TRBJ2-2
CASSRRLAGGDGELFF
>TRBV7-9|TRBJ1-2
CASSLVEGGGYTF
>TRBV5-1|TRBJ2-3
CASSLGDRPTDTQYF
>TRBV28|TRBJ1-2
CASSFRSGYTF
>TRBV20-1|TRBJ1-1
CSARDTAGVRYTEAFF
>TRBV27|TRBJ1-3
CATSRAVGNTIYF
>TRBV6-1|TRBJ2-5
CASSLGILQETQYF
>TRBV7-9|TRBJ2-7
CASSLESYEQYF
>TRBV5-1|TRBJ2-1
CASSLAPSTLEQFF
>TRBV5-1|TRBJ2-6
CASSLEVNSGANVLTF
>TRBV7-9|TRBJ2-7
CASSKSGTGTYEQYF
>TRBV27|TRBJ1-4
CASSYYGVANNEKLFF
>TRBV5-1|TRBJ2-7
CASSLGPQYEQYF
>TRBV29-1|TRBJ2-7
CSVEGGGGAQQYF
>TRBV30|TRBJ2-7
CAWGRQGLYEQYF
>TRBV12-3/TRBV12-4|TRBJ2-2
CASSIRVLNTGELFF
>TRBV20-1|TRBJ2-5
CAWPGLAGGGETQYF
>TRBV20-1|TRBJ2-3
CSARADTTDTQYF
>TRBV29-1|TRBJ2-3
CSVERTLETTDTQYF
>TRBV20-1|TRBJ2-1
CSARARGGRSSYNEQFF
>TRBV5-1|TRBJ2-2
CASSLGVRTTGELFF
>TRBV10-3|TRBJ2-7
CAITFSYEQYF
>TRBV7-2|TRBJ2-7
CASSLRTPYEQYF
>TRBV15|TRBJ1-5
CATATGPNNQPQHF
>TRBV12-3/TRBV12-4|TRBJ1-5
CASGAGVIGQPQHF
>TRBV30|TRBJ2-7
CAWKGRTSSYEQYF
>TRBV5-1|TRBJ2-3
CASSFTSGLAGFTDTQYF
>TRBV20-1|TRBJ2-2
CSARDPAGGWTGELFF
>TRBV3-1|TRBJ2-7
CASSRGLAGYYEQYF
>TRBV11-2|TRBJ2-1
CASSLEVSRKVYNEQFF
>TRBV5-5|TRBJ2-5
CASSFGMIQETQYF
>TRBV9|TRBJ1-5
CASSVDTHQPQHF
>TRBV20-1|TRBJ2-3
CSARNERESGKDSILFGPTDTQYF
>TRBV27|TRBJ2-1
CASSLTVQGTQFF
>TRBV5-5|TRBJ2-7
CASSLVFRVYEQYF
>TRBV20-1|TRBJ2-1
CSASIEFAYNEQFF